These T cell receptor beta chains were read from a single sample in a study of blood T cell repertoires in COVID-19. The repertoire was sequenced with immunoSEQ multiplex PCR; TCRdb's copy has only in-frame clones and lacks some. Here the sample spans around 150,000 clones, 85% to 90% being singletons. Sample: peripheral blood. The receptors shown here come from a woman between 40 and 50 years old with acute or convalescent COVID-19. The conserved cysteine and the conserved F or W are not part of the CDR3 here.

j_call v_call cdr3_aa
TRBJ1-4 TRBV6-2/TRBV6-3 ASSYHRGGEKLF
TRBJ2-1 TRBV18 ASSPAGLRYEQF
TRBJ1-4 TRBV5-1 ASSELGETEKLF
TRBJ2-1 TRBV7-3 ASSLLAGDMNEQF
TRBJ2-7 TRBV5-1 ASSLEGLAFYEQY
TRBJ1-1 TRBV7-9 ASRPEGGEAF
TRBJ1-2 TRBV28 ASSPLYGYT
TRBJ1-2 TRBV4-1 ASSQRDRANYGYT
TRBJ1-2 TRBV3-1/TRBV3-2 ASSQDLHRGGIYT
TRBJ2-7 TRBV2 ASSRQGPGAYEQY
TRBJ2-2 TRBV5-1 ASSLRTPNTGELF
TRBJ2-5 TRBV5-4 ASSSYLAGVETQY
TRBJ2-1 TRBV7-3 ASSLRPRQGDGDEQF
TRBJ1-5 TRBV7-8 ASSSRRDSYQPQH
TRBJ2-7 TRBV5-1 ASSYQATYEQY
TRBJ1-2 TRBV5-1 ASSFATGANYGYT
TRBJ2-1 TRBV4-2 ASSFRDRYSNEQF
TRBJ2-5 TRBV7-2 ASSSGQETQY
TRBJ2-7 TRBV6-2/TRBV6-3 ASSTGGAPGYEQY
TRBJ2-5 TRBV6-2/TRBV6-3 ASSYRREGAETQY
TRBJ1-2 TRBV18 ASSPPTGGNYGYT
TRBJ1-2 TRBV28 ATGGRGYT
TRBJ2-7 TRBV27 ASSIGQGYEQY
TRBJ1-1 TRBV7-8 ASSRVQGAGIGNEAF